Listed here are 19 T cell receptor beta chains from one sample, sequenced in a study of blood T cells in healthy people across ages. Primers used in a second PCR of about 6 to 11 cycles were a sample-barcoded 5' primer and a J-beta primer mix. TCRdb called the 5' RACE reads again in MiXCR, with one record for every CDR3 protein. Of about 1,400,000 distinct CDR3 sequences in the sample, roughly 64% were seen once. The sequenced material came from blood. Receptors originate from a man between 18 and 29 years old in good health.

This clonotype was seen once. This chain uses TRBV2 with TRBJ2-2, with D perhaps matching TRBD1 (6 bases). Trimming pared 5 bases from V and 2 bases from J, leaving 12 bases between. CDR1 is SNHLY and CDR2 is FYNNEI in the germline V gene. This CDR3 is 15 amino acids long. CDR3 in DNA: TGTGCCAGCAGTACCCGGGACACCAACACCGGGGAGCTGTTTTTT. Encoded protein: CASSTRDTNTGELFF.

The V gene is TRBV6-2 or TRBV6-3, the J gene TRBJ2-3, with D tentatively TRBD1 or TRBD2 (6 bases each). The germline V gene has CDR1 MNHEY and CDR2 SVGEGT. V was pared by 6 bases and J by 2 bases, with 15 bases between. The CDR3 is 15 residues long. CDR3 loop: CASSLIGGLTDTQYF. The CDR3 region has the DNA TGTGCCAGCAGCCTAATCGGGGGCCTCACAGATACGCAGTATTTT.

Comments on this clonotype: At one boundary the junction diverges from the germline segment, which might be a read error. The V gene is TRBV23-1, the J gene TRBJ1-1, with D uncertain. TRBV23-1 is an ORF for which the function is uncertain. The CDR3 contains 21 residues. The DNA of the CDR3 is TGCGCCGGCAGTCAATCTGACCTACTAAGGGCGCACGCTAAAGGGAACACTGAAGCTTTCTTT. Its protein is CAGSQSDLLRAHAKGNTEAFF.

This clonotype has only a few counts. The rearrangement links TRBV5-1 to TRBJ2-3; 7 bases fit TRBD2. The V segment lost 3 bases and the J segment 6 bases; nucleotides outside the gene matches: 1. This CDR3 has 12 residues. The germline CDR1 and CDR2 sequences are SGHRS and YFSETQ. This chain's CDR3 is CASSWEGDTQYF. The CDR3 coding sequence is TGCGCCAGCAGCTGGGAGGGGGATACGCAGTATTTT.

This chain links TRBV7-8 with TRBJ2-1, with 12 bases that match TRBD2. V lost 7 bases to trimming and J lost 6 bases; unmatched junction nucleotides: 4. Germline values: CDR1 SGHVS, CDR2 FQNEAQ. The length of the CDR3 is 14 residues. The CDR3 region is CASTLGLAGNEQFF. CDR3 nucleotides: TGTGCCAGCACCTTGGGACTAGCGGGCAATGAGCAGTTCTTC.

This clonotype was recorded many times. This chain joins TRBV7-2 and TRBJ1-2, with 7 bases identical to TRBD1. The V segment lost 5 bases and the J segment 10 bases; nucleotides outside the gene matches: 7. CDR1 and CDR2 from the germline V gene are SGHTA and FQGNSA. The length of the CDR3 is 12 residues. DNA of the CDR3: TGTGCCAGCAGCCTAGGACAGGAATTCTACACCTTC. Protein product: CASSLGQEFYTF.

The chain's CDR3 is CASRNTGGNEQFF. The CDR3 coding sequence is TGTGCCAGCAGAAACACAGGGGGCAATGAGCAGTTCTTC. The rearrangement links TRBV12-3 or TRBV12-4 to TRBJ2-1; 8 positions agree with TRBD1. The V gene end was trimmed by 6 bases and the J gene end by 6 bases; junction bases not matched to a gene: 4. The CDR3 sequence is 13 residues long.

This clonotype has a single count. The chain carries TRBV2 and TRBJ2-3; 15 bases agree with TRBD2. The CDR3 runs to 16 residues. The V and J ends lost 10 bases and 2 bases, in that order; junction bases with no gene match: 7. The germline CDR1 and CDR2 sequences are SNHLY and FYNNEI. CDR3 sequence: CATSGTSGRTTDTQYF. CDR3 in DNA: TGTGCCACCTCAGGGACTAGCGGGAGGACCACAGATACGCAGTATTTT.

The chain couples TRBV7-8 to TRBJ1-2; perhaps TRBD1 as D (5 bases). The V and J ends lost 4 bases and 4 bases respectively, with 16 bases between them. The CDR3 sequence is 15 residues long. CDR1 is SGHVS and CDR2 is FQNEAQ in the germline V gene. This CDR3 reads CASSWTTGTLYGYTF. CDR3 nucleotides: TGTGCCAGCAGCTGGACAACCGGGACCCTCTATGGCTACACCTTC.

This chain links TRBV6-7 with TRBJ2-7, with D tentatively TRBD2 (5 bases). TRBV6-7 is flagged as an ORF with uncertain function. This CDR3 spans 13 amino acids. Trimming stripped 8 bases from V and 2 bases from J, with 13 bases between. The CDR3 sequence: CASERSVTYEQYF. CDR3 in DNA: TGTGCCAGCGAGCGGAGCGTCACCTACGAGCAGTACTTC.

This rearrangement joins TRBV20-1 to TRBJ1-6, with 8 bases identical to TRBD1. V shed 3 bases, J shed 7 bases, and the junction held 5 bases outside the gene matches. The length of the CDR3 is 14 residues. CDR1 is DFQATT and CDR2 is SNEGSKA in the germline V gene (reference sequence). CDR3 protein: CSASPGQDNSPLHF. In DNA form, the CDR3 reads TGCAGTGCTAGCCCGGGACAGGACAATTCACCCCTCCACTTT.

This clonotype came up once. The rearrangement links TRBV9 to TRBJ1-2; D remains unclear. This CDR3 spans 15 amino acids. Per the germline V gene, CDR1 is SGDLS and CDR2 is YYNGEE. Trimming removed 3 bases from V and 0 bases from J, with 12 bases in between. The CDR3 nucleotides read TGTGCCAGCAGCGCATATAGGGTATCTAACTATGGCTACACCTTC. Protein sequence: CASSAYRVSNYGYTF.

J is TRBJ2-5 and V is TRBV12-3 or TRBV12-4; TRBD2 matches at 7 bases. Trimming at V came to 7 bases and at J to 4 bases, leaving 9 bases not matched to a gene. The CDR3 has 14 residues. DNA for the CDR3: TGTGCCAGCAAGGCCCGAGCGGGGTCAGAGACCCAGTACTTC. This gives the protein CASKARAGSETQYF.

The chain links TRBV6-5 to TRBJ2-7; D is unresolved. Deletions cut 6 bases from V and 4 bases from J, with 10 bases between. This CDR3 region has 12 residues. Germline lookup yields CDR1 MNHEY and CDR2 SVGAGI. The CDR3 loop reads CASRVNPYEQYF. The CDR3 DNA reads as TGTGCCAGCAGGGTGAACCCTTACGAGCAGTACTTC.

Notes on this clonotype: Germline is not matched at one junction end, which may reflect a read error. The V gene is TRBV12-3 or TRBV12-4, the J gene TRBJ1-2; D gene ambiguous. The CDR3 is 13 residues long. The CDR3 DNA follows: TGTGCCAGCAGTTTCGTCGTCGGGAGAGGCTGCACCTTC. The encoded protein is CASSFVVGRGCTF.

This clonotype has just a few counts. The chain links TRBV6-5 to TRBJ1-6; 7 bases are a match to TRBD1. The V gene end was trimmed by 6 bases and the J gene end by 10 bases; junction bases not matched to a gene: 9. This CDR3 spans 14 amino acids. In germline, CDR1 is MNHEY, CDR2 SVGAGI. In nucleotides, the CDR3 is TGTGCCAGCAGCCAGACAGGGATTAGGTCACCCCTCCACTTT. Protein product: CASSQTGIRSPLHF.

V and J are TRBV28 and TRBJ1-1; D not certain. The CDR3 runs 15 residues. Germline V CDR1 and CDR2: MDHEN, SYDVKM. The ends were cut back, 6 bases at V and 3 bases at J, with 17 bases in the middle. CDR3 loop: CASSSGNTAYTEAFF. As DNA, the CDR3 is TGTGCCAGCAGCTCTGGAAACACAGCTTACACTGAAGCTTTCTTT.

This clonotype has a single count. V and J are TRBV20-1 and TRBJ2-7; 9 bases match TRBD2. Germline V lookup: CDR1 DFQATT, CDR2 SNEGSKA (reference sequence). With 3 bases clipped from V and 3 bases from J, the junction kept 6 bases outside the gene matches. This CDR3 contains 14 residues. CDR3 bases: TGCAGTGCTAGTAAGGCTAGCGGGAACTACGAGCAGTACTTC. Protein product: CSASKASGNYEQYF.

This chain uses TRBV4-1 with TRBJ2-7; either TRBD1 or TRBD2 may fit D (7 bases each). CDR1 MGHRA and CDR2 YSYEKL come from the germline V gene. The CDR3 has 19 amino acids. V lost 3 bases and J 0 bases, leaving 24 bases between the germline ends. The CDR3, as DNA: TGCGCCAGCAGCCAGAAGCCCCCGGGGGAGGGGGCGACCTCCTACGAGCAGTACTTC. It codes for CASSQKPPGEGATSYEQYF.